The 6 T cell receptor beta chains reported below all come from one sample, sequenced in a study of immune cell composition in non-small cell lung cancer. TCRdb's table, derived via immunoSEQ multiplex PCR, lists solely in-frame clones and lacks some. The sample records 7,000 to 8,000 clones, roughly 65% being singletons. Sample: lung tumor tissue. Receptors were obtained from a human donor with non-small cell lung cancer.

This clone has just a few counts. CDR3 residues: CASSLERSSGNTIYF. CDR3 nucleotides: TGTGCCAGCTCACTTGAGAGGAGCTCTGGAAACACCATATATTTT. V and J are TRBV18 and TRBJ1-3, with D unresolved. Looked up from germline, CDR1 is KGHSH and CDR2 is LQKENI. This CDR3 region has 15 residues. V lost 4 bases, J lost 0 bases, and 10 bases lay in between.

The rearrangement uses TRBV6-5 and TRBJ2-7; D not resolved. Germline V gene data show CDR1 as MNHEY and CDR2 as SVGAGI. The germline V and J ends were trimmed by 2 bases and 4 bases, with 3 bases remaining between them. This CDR3 has 11 residues. This CDR3 is CASSYAYEQYF. DNA of the CDR3: TGTGCCAGCAGTTACGCGTACGAGCAGTACTTC.

V is TRBV7-9 and J is TRBJ1-4; 11 bases are shared with TRBD1. Unmatched junction bases numbered 11, after V lost 7 bases and J lost 7 bases. The CDR3 loop spans 16 amino acids. The germline CDR1 and CDR2 sequences are SEHNR and FQNEAQ (reference sequence). CDR3 sequence: CASTRGTGGSLEKLFF. The CDR3, as DNA: TGTGCCAGCACCAGAGGGACAGGGGGATCCCTTGAAAAACTGTTTTTT. The full variable domain, completed using reference TRBV7-9 and TRBJ1-4, is DTGVSQNPRHKITKRGQNVTFRCDPISEHNRLYWYRQTLGQGPEFLTYFQNEAQLEKSRLLSDRFSAERPKGSFSTLEIQRTEQGDSAMYLCASTRGTGGSLEKLFFGSGTQLSVL.

In this sample, this clone turned up a few times. This chain uses TRBV7-9 with TRBJ2-1; no reliable D call. From germline, CDR1 is SEHNR and CDR2 FQNEAQ (reference sequence). V was clipped by 6 bases and J by 9 bases, with 18 bases between them. The CDR3 consists of 14 residues. The CDR3 is CASRIQVSHGEQFF. The CDR3 DNA follows: TGTGCCAGCAGAATCCAGGTCAGCCACGGTGAGCAGTTCTTC.

V and J are TRBV7-9 and TRBJ2-1, with 10 bases lining up with TRBD2. CDR3 length equals 16 residues. Trimming cost V 2 bases and J 4 bases; bases outside gene matches: 5. From germline, CDR1 is SEHNR and CDR2 FQNEAQ (reference sequence). The CDR3 loop reads CASSLWPSGRYNEQFF. CDR3 DNA: TGTGCCAGCAGCTTATGGCCTAGCGGGAGATACAATGAGCAGTTCTTC.

The chain is built from TRBV7-2 and TRBJ2-1; 10 bases match TRBD2. Germline V gene lookup returns CDR1 SGHTA and CDR2 FQGNSA. The CDR3 is 16 residues long. V lost 2 bases to trimming and J lost 10 bases; unmatched junction nucleotides: 11. The CDR3 is CASSLIRASGRREQFF. The CDR3, as DNA: TGTGCCAGCAGCTTAATTCGGGCTAGCGGGAGACGGGAGCAGTTCTTC. Combining the CDR3 with reference TRBV7-2 and TRBJ2-1 gives the whole variable domain GAGVSQSPSNKVTEKGKDVELRCDPISGHTALYWYRQSLGQGLEFLIYFQGNSAPDKSGLPSDRFSAERTGGSVSTLTIQRTQQEDSAVYLCASSLIRASGRREQFFGPGTRLTVL.